This entry describes one T cell receptor beta chain. This clonotype has ten or more counts. Its antigen remains undetermined. No much larger clone is present one base from it, and per-base qualities are unavailable. This entry comes from a study of read filtering for tumor transcriptome and immune sequencing (dated by TCRdb to 2018 to 2020). Regarding the complete study: The cohort was composed of some 17 male and 11 to 15 female patients, with a mean age of approximately 62 years and an age range of roughly 45 to 85. Per sample, about 4.05 to 10.27 million TCR-region mapped reads were obtained with IR-seq, compared with only about 80 to 1,400 with RNA-seq. Under revised international staging, roughly 8 patients fell into R-ISS I, approximately 15 into R-ISS II and six or seven into R-ISS III. The study compared TCR repertoires from targeted immune repertoire sequencing and bulk whole-transcriptome sequencing run on the same bone marrow samples. One of the main goals was to work out a read-filtering strategy for immune repertoire data, in particular whether clonotypes backed by only a single read should be removed. After DNase treatment, whole-transcriptome libraries were prepared with the TruSeq RNA Access Library Prep Kit.

Ends trimmed: V by 6 bases, J by 6 bases; bases unmatched to a gene: 9. The CDR3, from cysteine to phenylalanine, totals 16 residues. Of the read, only the CDR3 DNA is kept; its 48 bases are in frame from base 1. The germline V gene (reference sequence) supplies CDR1 DFQATT and CDR2 SNEGSKA. Bone marrow was sampled from every patient at the time of active disease. Bone marrow mononuclear cells were isolated by Ficoll-Hypaque density gradient centrifugation. To remove myeloma plasma cells, the cells were labeled with CD138 magnetic microbeads on a MACS separator, and CD138-negative cells were then collected by negative selection. Flow cytometry on an Attune NxT with CD138 antibodies was used to check the purity of the isolated cells. TRIzol reagent was used to extract total RNA, and a NanoDrop spectrophotometer was used to quantify the extracted RNA. For each patient, paired RNA-seq and IR-seq were run on the CD138-negative bone marrow sample from that patient.

The Immunoverse kit was used to build TCR libraries from roughly 370 ng RNA, with molecular barcoded adaptors covering alpha/delta and beta/gamma chains. TCR library preparation used the same RNA that was used for transcriptome sequencing. An Illumina HiSeq 4000 with 2 x 150 cycles was used to sequence the TCR libraries. Per the authors' processing: With MiXCR, TCR reads were aligned to human V, D, J and C references and assembled into CDR3 clonotypes, with quality filtering and error correction included. The tcR package in R was used for analysis of clonotype counts and gene usage diversity. For inspection of raw mapping reads, RNA-seq reads were mapped by STAR aligner version 2.5.3a onto GRCh37 of the human genome. IR-seq fastq files were randomly downsampled with Seqtk 1.3 to test the effect of sequencing depth on detected clonotypes. TCRdb's own reprocessing of the public reads used fastp at Q25 and MiXCR and kept productive beta chains. Every distinct CDR3 protein forms one entry, paired with its most common genes and DNA. These V and J calls derive from TCRdb rather than the authors' analysis. The table for this sample lists 120,000 or so distinct CDR3 sequences; roughly 13% of them were counted only once. The top ten clones comprise approximately 11% of the sample.

What the work shows at the level of the full study, not this receptor alone: The sorted CD138-negative fraction was not purified T cells but a mixed bone marrow immune population. Single-read clonotypes made up roughly 82% of clonotypes but about 3.6% of total reads in IR-seq, and around 73% of clonotypes and 40% to 50% of reads in RNA-seq. The correlation between IR-seq and RNA-seq shared clonotype proportions rose when single-read clonotypes were removed. Compared with RNA-seq, IR-seq captured clonotypes at much higher depth and more reliably, and a smaller IR-seq throughput was enough to identify most shared clonotypes.

The clonotype comes from a donor aged 40 or older with multiple myeloma. Recombination joined TRBV20-1 with TRBJ2-1; TRBD2 lines up with 15 middle nucleotides. The sample consisted of a population of CD138-negative cells sorted from bone marrow. In light of the paper, this sample's cell subset or site label describes: bone marrow mononuclear cells depleted of CD138+ plasma/myeloma cells by negative magnetic selection. The CDR3 has the sequence CSAPGLAGGWGNEQFF. The nucleotides read TGCAGTGCGCCGGGACTAGCGGGAGGATGGGGCAATGAGCAGTTCTTC.